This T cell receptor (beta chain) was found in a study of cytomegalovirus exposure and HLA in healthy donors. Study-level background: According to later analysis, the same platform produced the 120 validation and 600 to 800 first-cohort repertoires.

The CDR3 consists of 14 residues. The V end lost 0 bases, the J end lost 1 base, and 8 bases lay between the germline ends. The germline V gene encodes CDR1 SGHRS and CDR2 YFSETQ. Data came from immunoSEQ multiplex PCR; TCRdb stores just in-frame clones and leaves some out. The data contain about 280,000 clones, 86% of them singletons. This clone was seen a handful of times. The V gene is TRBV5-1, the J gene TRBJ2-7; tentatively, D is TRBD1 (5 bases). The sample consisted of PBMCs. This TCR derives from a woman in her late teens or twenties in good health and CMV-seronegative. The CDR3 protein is CASSLGGISYEQYF. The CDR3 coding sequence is TGCGCCAGCAGCTTGGGGGGCATTTCCTACGAGCAGTACTTC.